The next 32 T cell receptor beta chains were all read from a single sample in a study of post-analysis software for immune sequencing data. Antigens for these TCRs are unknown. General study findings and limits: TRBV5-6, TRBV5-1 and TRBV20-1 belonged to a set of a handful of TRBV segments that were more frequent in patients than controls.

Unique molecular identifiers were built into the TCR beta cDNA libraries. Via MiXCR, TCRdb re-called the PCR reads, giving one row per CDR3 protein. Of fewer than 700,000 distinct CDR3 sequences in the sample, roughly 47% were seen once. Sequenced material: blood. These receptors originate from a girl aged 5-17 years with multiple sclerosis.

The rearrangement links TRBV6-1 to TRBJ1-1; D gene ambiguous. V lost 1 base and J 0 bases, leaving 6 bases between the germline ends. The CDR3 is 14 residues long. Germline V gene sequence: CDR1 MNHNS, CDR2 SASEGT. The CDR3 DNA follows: TGTGCCAGCAGTGAAGTAGAGCTGAACACTGAAGCTTTCTTT. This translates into CASSEVELNTEAFF.

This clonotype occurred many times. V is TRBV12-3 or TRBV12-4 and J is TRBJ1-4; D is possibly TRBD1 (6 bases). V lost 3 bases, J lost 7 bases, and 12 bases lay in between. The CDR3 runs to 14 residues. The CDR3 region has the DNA TGTGCCAGCAGTTTTCGGGGAGGGGGTGAAAAACTGTTTTTT. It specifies CASSFRGGGEKLFF.

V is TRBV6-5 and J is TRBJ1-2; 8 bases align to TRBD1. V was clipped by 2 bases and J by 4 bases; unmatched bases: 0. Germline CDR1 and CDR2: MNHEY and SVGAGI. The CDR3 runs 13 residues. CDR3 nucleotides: TGTGCCAGCAGTTACACAGGGGGCTATGGCTACACCTTC. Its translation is CASSYTGGYGYTF.

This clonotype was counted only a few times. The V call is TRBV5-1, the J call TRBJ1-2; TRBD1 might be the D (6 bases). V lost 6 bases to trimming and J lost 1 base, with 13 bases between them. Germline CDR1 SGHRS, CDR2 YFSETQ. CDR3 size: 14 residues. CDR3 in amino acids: CASTQIGGNYGYTF. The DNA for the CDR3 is TGCGCCAGCACCCAAATAGGGGGTAACTATGGCTACACCTTC.

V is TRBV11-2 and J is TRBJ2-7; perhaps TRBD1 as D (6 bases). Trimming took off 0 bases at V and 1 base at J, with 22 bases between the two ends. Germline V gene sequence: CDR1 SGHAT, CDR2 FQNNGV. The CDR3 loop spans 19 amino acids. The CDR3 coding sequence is TGTGCCAGCAGCTTAGAATGGGTTCGTTTGGGGACACAGTCCTACGAGCAGTACTTC. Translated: CASSLEWVRLGTQSYEQYF.

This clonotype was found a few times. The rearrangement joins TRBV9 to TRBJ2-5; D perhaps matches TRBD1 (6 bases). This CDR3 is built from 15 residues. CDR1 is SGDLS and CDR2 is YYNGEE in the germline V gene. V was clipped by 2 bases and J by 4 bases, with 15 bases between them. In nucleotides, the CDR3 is TGTGCCAGCAGCGTTACATCGGGGACAAGAGAGACCCAGTACTTC. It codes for CASSVTSGTRETQYF.

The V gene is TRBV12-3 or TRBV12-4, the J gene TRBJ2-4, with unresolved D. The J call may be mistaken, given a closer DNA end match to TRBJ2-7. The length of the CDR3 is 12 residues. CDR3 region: CASSSVFHEQYF. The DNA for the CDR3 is TGTGCCAGCAGTTCCGTCTTCCACGAGCAGTACTTC.

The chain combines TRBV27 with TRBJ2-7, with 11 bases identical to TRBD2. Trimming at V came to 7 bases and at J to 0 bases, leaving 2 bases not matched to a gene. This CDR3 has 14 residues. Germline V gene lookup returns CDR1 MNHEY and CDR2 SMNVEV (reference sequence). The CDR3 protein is CASKLAGASYEQYF. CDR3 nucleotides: TGTGCCAGCAAACTAGCGGGAGCCTCCTACGAGCAGTACTTC.

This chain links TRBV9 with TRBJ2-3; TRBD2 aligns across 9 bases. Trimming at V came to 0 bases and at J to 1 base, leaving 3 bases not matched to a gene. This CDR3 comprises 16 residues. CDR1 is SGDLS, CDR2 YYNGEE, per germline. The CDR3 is CASSVVASGGTDTQYF. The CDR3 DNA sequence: TGTGCCAGCAGCGTAGTGGCTAGCGGGGGCACAGATACGCAGTATTTT.

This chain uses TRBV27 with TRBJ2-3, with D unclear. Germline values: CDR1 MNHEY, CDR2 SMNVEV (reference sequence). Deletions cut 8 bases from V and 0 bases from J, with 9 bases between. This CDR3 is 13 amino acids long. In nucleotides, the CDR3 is TGTGCCAGCTCCGGTCTCAGCACAGATACGCAGTATTTT. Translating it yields CASSGLSTDTQYF.

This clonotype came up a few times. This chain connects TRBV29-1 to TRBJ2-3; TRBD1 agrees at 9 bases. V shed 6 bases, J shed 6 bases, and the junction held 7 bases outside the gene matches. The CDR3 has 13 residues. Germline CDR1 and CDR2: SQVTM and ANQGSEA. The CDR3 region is CSVAGQGGDTQYF. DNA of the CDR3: TGCAGCGTAGCGGGACAGGGTGGGGATACGCAGTATTTT.

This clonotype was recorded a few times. The CDR3 DNA follows: TGCGCCAGCAGCCGGACAGAACAAATAGCCAAAAACATTCAGTACTTC. It yields the protein CASSRTEQIAKNIQYF. The chain joins TRBV4-1 to TRBJ2-4, with D tentatively TRBD1 (6 bases). The CDR3 sequence is 16 residues long. V was clipped by 4 bases and J by 0 bases, with 13 bases between them. Germline assignment: CDR1 MGHRA and CDR2 YSYEKL.

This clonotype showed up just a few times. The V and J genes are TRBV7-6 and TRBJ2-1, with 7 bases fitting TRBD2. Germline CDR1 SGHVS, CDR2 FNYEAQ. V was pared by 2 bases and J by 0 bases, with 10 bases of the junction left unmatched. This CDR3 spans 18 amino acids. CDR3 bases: TGTGCCAGCAGCTTACGTGGCGGGGGAACGAGCTCCTACAATGAGCAGTTCTTC. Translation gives CASSLRGGGTSSYNEQFF.

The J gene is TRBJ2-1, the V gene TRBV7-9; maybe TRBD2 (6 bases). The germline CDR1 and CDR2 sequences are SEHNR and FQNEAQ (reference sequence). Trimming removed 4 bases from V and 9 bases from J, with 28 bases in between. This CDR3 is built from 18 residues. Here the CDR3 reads CASSSTIPRGPGLSEQFF. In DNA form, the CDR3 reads TGTGCCAGCAGCTCCACCATCCCGCGGGGCCCCGGGCTGAGTGAGCAGTTCTTC.

In DNA, the CDR3 is TGTGCCAGCGGATATGGGACAGGGTACTCCTACGAGCAGTACTTC. As protein: CASGYGTGYSYEQYF. J is TRBJ2-7 and V is TRBV12-3 or TRBV12-4; 9 bases line up with TRBD1. The CDR3 is 15 amino acids. J lost 0 bases, V lost 8 bases, and 8 bases had no gene match.

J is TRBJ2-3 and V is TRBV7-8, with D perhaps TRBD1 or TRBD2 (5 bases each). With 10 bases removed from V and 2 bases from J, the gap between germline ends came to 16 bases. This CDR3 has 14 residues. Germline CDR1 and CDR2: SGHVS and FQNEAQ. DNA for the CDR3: TGTGCCACGACAAGGGGACCCCCCACAGATACGCAGTATTTT. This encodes CATTRGPPTDTQYF.

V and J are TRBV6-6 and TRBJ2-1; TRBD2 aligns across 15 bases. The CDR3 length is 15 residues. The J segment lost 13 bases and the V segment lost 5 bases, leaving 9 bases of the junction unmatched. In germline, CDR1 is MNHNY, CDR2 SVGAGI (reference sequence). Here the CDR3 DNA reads TGTGCCAGCAGTAAACCCGGGACTAGCGGGGGGACCCAGTTCTTC. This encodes CASSKPGTSGGTQFF.

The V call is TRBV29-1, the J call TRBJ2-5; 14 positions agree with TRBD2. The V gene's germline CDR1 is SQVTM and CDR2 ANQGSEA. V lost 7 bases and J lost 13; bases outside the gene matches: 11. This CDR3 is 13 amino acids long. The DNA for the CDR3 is TGCAGCGCAGGACTAGCGGGAGGCTACGAGCGGTACTTC. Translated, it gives CSAGLAGGYERYF.

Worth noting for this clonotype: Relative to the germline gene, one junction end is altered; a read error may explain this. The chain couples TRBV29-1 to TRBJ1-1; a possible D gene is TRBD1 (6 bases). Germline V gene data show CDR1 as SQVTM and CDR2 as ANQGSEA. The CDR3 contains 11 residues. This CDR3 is CSVEGGYEAFF. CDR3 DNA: TGCAGCGTGGAAGGGGGTTATGAAGCTTTCTTT. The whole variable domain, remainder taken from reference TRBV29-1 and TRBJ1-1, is SAVISQKPSRDICQRGTSLTIQCQVDSQVTMMFWYRQQPGQSLTLIATANQGSEATYESGFVIDKFPISRPNLTFSTLTVSNMSPEDSSIYLCSVEGGYEAFFGQGTRLTVV.

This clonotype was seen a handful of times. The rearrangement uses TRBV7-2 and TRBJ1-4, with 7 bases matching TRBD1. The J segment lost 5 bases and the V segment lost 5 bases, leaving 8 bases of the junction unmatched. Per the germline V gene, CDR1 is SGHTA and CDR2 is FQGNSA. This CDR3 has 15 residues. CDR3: CASSPDRDQNEKLFF. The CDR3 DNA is TGTGCCAGCAGCCCAGACAGGGATCAAAATGAAAAACTGTTTTTT.

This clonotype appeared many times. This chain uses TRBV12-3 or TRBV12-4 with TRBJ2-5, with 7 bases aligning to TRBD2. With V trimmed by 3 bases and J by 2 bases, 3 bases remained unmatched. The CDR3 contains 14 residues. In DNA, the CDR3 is TGTGCCAGCAGTTTCTCGCGGGGGCAAGAGACCCAGTACTTC. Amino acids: CASSFSRGQETQYF.

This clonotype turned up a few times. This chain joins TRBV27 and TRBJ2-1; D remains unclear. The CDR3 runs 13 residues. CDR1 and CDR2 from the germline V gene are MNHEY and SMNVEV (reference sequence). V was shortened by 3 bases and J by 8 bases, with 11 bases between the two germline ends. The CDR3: CASSFARWDEQFF. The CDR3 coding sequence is TGTGCCAGCAGTTTTGCCAGATGGGATGAGCAGTTCTTC.

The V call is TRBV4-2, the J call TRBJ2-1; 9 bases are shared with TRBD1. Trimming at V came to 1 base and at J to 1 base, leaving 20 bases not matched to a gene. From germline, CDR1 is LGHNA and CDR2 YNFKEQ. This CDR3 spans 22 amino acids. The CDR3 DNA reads TGTGCCAGCAGCCAAGGTCGTCCCGGGACAGGGTCCAAAGGAAGTTCCTACAATGAGCAGTTCTTC. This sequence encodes CASSQGRPGTGSKGSSYNEQFF.

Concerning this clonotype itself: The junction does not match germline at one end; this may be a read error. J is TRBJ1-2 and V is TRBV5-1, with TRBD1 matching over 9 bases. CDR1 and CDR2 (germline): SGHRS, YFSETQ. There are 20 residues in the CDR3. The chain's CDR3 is CASSFFPVAARDRANYDYTF. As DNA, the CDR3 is TGCGCCAGCAGCTTCTTCCCTGTAGCGGCTCGGGACAGGGCCAACTATGACTACACCTTC.

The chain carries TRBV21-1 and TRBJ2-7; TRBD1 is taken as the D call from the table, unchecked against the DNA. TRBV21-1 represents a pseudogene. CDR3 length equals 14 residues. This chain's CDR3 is CASSKGGGVYEQYF. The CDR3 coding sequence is TGTGCCAGCAGCAAAGGAGGGGGGGTCTACGAGCAGTACTTC.

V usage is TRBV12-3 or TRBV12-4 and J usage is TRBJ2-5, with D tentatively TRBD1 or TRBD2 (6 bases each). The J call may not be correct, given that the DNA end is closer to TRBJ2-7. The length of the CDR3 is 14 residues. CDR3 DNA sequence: TGTGCCAGCAGTCGGAGGGGGAGCCAGTACGAGCAGTACTTC. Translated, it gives CASSRRGSQYEQYF.

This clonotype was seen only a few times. The CDR3 DNA sequence: TGTGCCAGCAGCTTGGACAGGGGAAGTTATGGCTACACCTTC. Amino acids: CASSLDRGSYGYTF. The V call is TRBV7-2, the J call TRBJ1-2, with 9 bases lining up with TRBD1. The J segment lost 5 bases and the V segment lost 3 bases, leaving 4 bases of the junction unmatched. CDR3 length: 14 residues. Germline V gives CDR1 SGHTA, CDR2 FQGNSA.

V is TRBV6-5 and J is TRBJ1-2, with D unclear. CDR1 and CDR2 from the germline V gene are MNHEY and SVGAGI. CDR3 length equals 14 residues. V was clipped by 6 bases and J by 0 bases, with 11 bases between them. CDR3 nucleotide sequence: TGTGCCAGCAGCAACCCGGCCGCTAACTATGGCTACACCTTC. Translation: CASSNPAANYGYTF.

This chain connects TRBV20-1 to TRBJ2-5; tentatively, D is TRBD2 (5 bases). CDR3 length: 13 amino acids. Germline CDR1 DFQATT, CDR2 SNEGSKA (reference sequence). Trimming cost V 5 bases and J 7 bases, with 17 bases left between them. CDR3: CSAPTDSHGTQYF. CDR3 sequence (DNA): TGCAGTGCTCCTACGGACTCCCACGGGACCCAGTACTTC.

The CDR3 nucleotides read TGTGCCAGCAGTGGGCAGGTTAATTCACCCCTCCACTTT. Encoded protein: CASSGQVNSPLHF. This chain connects TRBV12-3 or TRBV12-4 to TRBJ1-6, with D uncertain. CDR3 length equals 13 residues. V was shortened by 5 bases and J by 6 bases, with 8 bases between the two germline ends.

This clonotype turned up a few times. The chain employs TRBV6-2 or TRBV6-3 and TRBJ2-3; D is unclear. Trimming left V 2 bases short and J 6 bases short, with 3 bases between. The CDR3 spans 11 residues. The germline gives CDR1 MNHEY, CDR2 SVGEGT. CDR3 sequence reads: CASSYPDTQYF. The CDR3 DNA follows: TGTGCCAGCAGTTACCCCGATACGCAGTATTTT.

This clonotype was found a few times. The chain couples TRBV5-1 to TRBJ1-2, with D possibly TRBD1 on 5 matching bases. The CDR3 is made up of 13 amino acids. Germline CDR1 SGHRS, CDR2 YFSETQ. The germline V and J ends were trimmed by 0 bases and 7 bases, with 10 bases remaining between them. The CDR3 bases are TGCGCCAGCAGCTTGGAGGGGACGAGTGGCTACACCTTC. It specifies CASSLEGTSGYTF.